This T cell receptor beta chain is drawn from a study of T cells in Graves' hyperthyroidism and ophthalmopathy. This clonotype has a count of ten or more. The CDR3 has 14 residues. Trimming left V 6 bases short and J 4 bases short, with 13 bases between. Germline V gives CDR1 MDHEN, CDR2 SYDVKM. A patient was excluded if there was uncontrolled infection, other autoimmune disease, pregnancy or lactation. Template material for amplifying TCR beta CDR3 regions consisted of RNA transcripts. The TCR CDR3 was amplified in a first-round RT-PCR using the HTBI primer set. TCRdb re-called the multiplex PCR reads with MiXCR, one entry per CDR3 protein. The sample carries about 410,000 distinct CDR3 sequences, approximately 14% recorded once.

This sequence joins TRBV28 and TRBJ1-5, with a possible D match to TRBD1 (6 bases). Sequencing used blood. This receptor was identified in a woman aged 30 to 39 with Graves' ophthalmopathy. The CDR3 region is CASSGGRGNQPQHF. The CDR3 DNA reads TGTGCCAGCAGCGGCGGCAGGGGAAATCAGCCCCAGCATTTT.